One and the same sample provided the 9 T cell receptor beta chains below, sequenced in a study of tumor-infiltrating lymphocytes in primary liver carcinoma. Unsorted whole blood supplied the blood RNA, and germline DNA was isolated too. Total RNA (around 500 ng) served as template for TCR beta cDNA synthesis primed by a constant-region primer. Construction of TCR beta libraries relied on three successive nested multiplex PCR rounds employing slightly modified ARM-PCR. It was with TRBV1-TRBV30 forward primers and a C-beta reverse primer that the first two PCR rounds were run, at 10 cycles each. TCRdb analysed the multiplex PCR reads with MiXCR anew, one entry per CDR3 protein. The sample includes fewer than 350,000 distinct CDR3 sequences, around 60% seen only once; the top ten take roughly 6%. The sample taken for sequencing was peripheral blood. The source is a man aged 35 to 55 with primary liver carcinoma and hepatitis B virus infection.

This chain connects TRBV5-1 to TRBJ2-7; TRBD1 matches at 10 bases. Per the germline V gene, CDR1 is SGHRS and CDR2 is YFSETQ. V shed 6 bases and J 3 bases; nucleotides not matched to a gene: 9. The CDR3 totals 15 residues. The CDR3 region is CASNFSRDRGYEQYF. The CDR3 region has the DNA TGCGCCAGCAACTTCTCGCGGGACAGGGGCTACGAGCAGTACTTC. The whole variable domain, filled in from reference TRBV5-1 and TRBJ2-7, reads KAGVTQTPRYLIKTRGQQVTLSCSPISGHRSVSWYQQTPGQGLQFLFEYFSETQRNKGNFPGRFSGRQFSNSRSEMNVSTLELGDSALYLCASNFSRDRGYEQYFGPGTRLTVT.

Comments on this clonotype: Just one base apart from a much larger clone, this may be a read error. The CDR3 DNA is TGTACCAGCAGTGAAATAGCGGGAGTTAATGAGCAGTTCTTC. Encoded protein: CTSSEIAGVNEQFF. The V call is TRBV6-1, the J call TRBJ2-1; 9 bases are shared with TRBD2. This CDR3 comprises 14 residues. The germline gives CDR1 MNHNS, CDR2 SASEGT.

This clonotype has just one count. The rearrangement links TRBV5-5 to TRBJ2-3, with no clear D. V shed 0 bases and J shed 2 bases, with 4 bases lying between them. This CDR3 has 13 residues. In germline, CDR1 is SGHKS, CDR2 YYEKEE (reference sequence). CDR3 in amino acids: CASSLGNTDTQYF. CDR3 nucleotide sequence: TGTGCCAGCAGCTTGGGGAACACAGATACGCAGTATTTT.

Of note for this clonotype: At one end, the junction sequence differs from germline, possibly due to a read error. The CDR3 coding sequence is TGTGCCGGCAGTGAGCGAGGGGGCCCCTACCTGAACACTGAAGCTTTCTTT. This encodes CAGSERGGPYLNTEAFF. J is TRBJ1-1 and V is TRBV6-1, with 7 bases fitting TRBD1. This CDR3 comprises 17 residues. Germline CDR1 and CDR2: MNHNS and SASEGT.

Points on this clonotype: A much larger clone sits a single nucleotide away, making a read error possible. The CDR3 carries no conserved terminal phenylalanine or tryptophan, so it likely arises from a read error. The V and J genes are TRBV10-3 and TRBJ2-1; the match to TRBD1 covers 8 bases. The CDR3 totals 13 residues. Germline V gene sequence: CDR1 ENHRY, CDR2 SYGVKD. The J segment lost 6 bases and the V segment lost 6 bases, leaving 4 bases of the junction unmatched. For the CDR3, the DNA is TGTGCCATCAGAGGGACAGGCGGCAATGAGCAGTTCTTA. It yields the protein CAIRGTGGNEQFL.

To note about this clonotype: It is likely a read error, because the conserved phenylalanine at the end of the CDR3 is missing. This chain joins TRBV10-3 and TRBJ2-3, with TRBD2 matching 7 bases. Germline V gene sequence: CDR1 ENHRY, CDR2 SYGVKD. With V trimmed by 6 bases and J by 1 base, 7 bases remained unmatched. The CDR3 totals 15 residues. The chain's CDR3 is CAISFQRGGTDTQYY. Written as DNA, the CDR3 is TGTGCCATCAGCTTCCAGCGGGGAGGCACAGATACGCAGTATTAT.

In regard to this clonotype: The junction departs from the called germline gene at one end, perhaps through a read error. This chain links TRBV28 with TRBJ1-6; D is undetermined. The germline V gene has CDR1 MDHEN and CDR2 SYDVKM. CDR3 length equals 12 residues. For the CDR3, the DNA is TGTGCCGGCAGATCAACCGACTCACCCCTCCACTTT. Translated: CAGRSTDSPLHF. Filled out from reference TRBV28 and TRBJ1-6, the complete variable domain reads DVKVTQSSRYLVKRTGEKVFLECVQDMDHENMFWYRQDPGLGLRLIYFSYDVKMKEKGDIPEGYSVSREKKERFSLILESASTNQTSMYLCAGRSTDSPLHFGNGTRLTVT.

Concerning this clonotype itself: Its ends do not fully match the called genes, so a read error is possible. The J gene is TRBJ2-2, the V gene TRBV6-2 or TRBV6-3, with a possible D match to TRBD1 (5 bases). The CDR3 loop spans 14 amino acids. Germline CDR1 is MNHEY and CDR2 is SVGEGT. In nucleotides, the CDR3 is TGTGTCAGCAGAGAACAGGACCACACCGGGGAGCTGTTTTTT. It yields the protein CVSREQDHTGELFF.

The V call is TRBV11-2, the J call TRBJ2-4, with D perhaps being TRBD1 or TRBD2 (5 bases each). This CDR3 contains 16 residues. Germline-derived CDR1 and CDR2 are SGHAT and FQNNGV. V lost 7 bases and J 0 bases, leaving 16 bases between the germline ends. CDR3: CASTQGDALAKNIQYF. The CDR3 DNA is TGTGCCAGCACCCAAGGGGACGCCTTAGCCAAAAACATTCAGTACTTC.